These 2 T cell receptor beta chains were sequenced from one sample in a study of blood T cell repertoires in COVID-19. Method: immunoSEQ multiplex PCR; TCRdb's copy keeps in-frame clones and lacks some. The repertoire includes under 90,000 clones, approximately 91% of them detected once, and about 2.7% sits in the top ten. Source material: peripheral blood. The receptors were sampled from a man in his 70s with active or convalescent COVID-19.

This clone was found a few times. For the CDR3, the DNA is TGTGCCAGCAGTTCAAGACAGGGAAGTGAAAAACTGTTTTTT. Translation: CASSSRQGSEKLFF. The chain is built from TRBV27 and TRBJ1-4; 7 bases line up with TRBD1. Germline CDR1 is MNHEY and CDR2 is SMNVEV (reference sequence). The CDR3 is made up of 14 amino acids. V was pared by 4 bases and J by 7 bases, with 6 bases of the junction left unmatched.

The V call is TRBV30, the J call TRBJ1-3; D gene uncertain. Germline V lookup: CDR1 GTSNPN, CDR2 SVGIG (reference sequence). CDR3 length: 14 residues. V lost 0 bases to trimming and J lost 4 bases, with 10 bases between them. The CDR3 here is CAWSVLPQGNTIYF. CDR3 DNA: TGTGCCTGGAGTGTACTACCCCAGGGAAACACCATATATTTT.